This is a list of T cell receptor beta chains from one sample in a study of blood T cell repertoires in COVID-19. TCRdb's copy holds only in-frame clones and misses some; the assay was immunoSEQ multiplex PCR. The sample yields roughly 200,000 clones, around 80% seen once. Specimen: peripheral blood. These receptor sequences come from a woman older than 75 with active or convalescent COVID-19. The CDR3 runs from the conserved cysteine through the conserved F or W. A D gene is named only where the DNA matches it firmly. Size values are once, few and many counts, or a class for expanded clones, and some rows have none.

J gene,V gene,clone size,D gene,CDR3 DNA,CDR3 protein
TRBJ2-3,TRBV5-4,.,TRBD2,TGTGCCAGTCAAAAAGCGGGGGGTCGCACAGATACGCAGTATTTT,CASQKAGGRTDTQYF
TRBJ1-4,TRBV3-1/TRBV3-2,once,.,TGTGCCAGCAGCCCATACCAGGGAGGGGAACTGTTTTTT,CASSPYQGGELFF
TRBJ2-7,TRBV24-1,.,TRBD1,TGTGCCACCAGTGATCCAAATCCGGGACAGGGGTCAGTAAACGAGCAGTACTTC,CATSDPNPGQGSVNEQYF
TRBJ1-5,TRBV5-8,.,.,TGTGCCAGCAGCTGGGGCAGCAGGGCTGATCAGCCCCAGCATTTT,CASSWGSRADQPQHF
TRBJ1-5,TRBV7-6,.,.,TGTGCCAGCAGCTTGACCTCAGGGGTTCAGCCCCAGCATTTT,CASSLTSGVQPQHF
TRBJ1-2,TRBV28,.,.,TGTGCCAGCAGTTTCCCTGTGTCTGGCTACACCTTC,CASSFPVSGYTF
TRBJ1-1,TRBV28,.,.,TGTGCCAGCAGTTTACCCGAGACTGAAGCTTTCTTT,CASSLPETEAFF
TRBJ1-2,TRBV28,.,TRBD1,TGTGCCAGCAGTTTAGAACAGGGGGAGTTACGTGTCTATGGCTACACCTTC,CASSLEQGELRVYGYTF
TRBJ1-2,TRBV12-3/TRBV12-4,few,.,TGTGCCAGCAGAGTTCACCAGGGGAATGGCTACACCTTC,CASRVHQGNGYTF
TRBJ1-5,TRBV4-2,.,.,TGTGCCAGCAGCCAAGCTCTGGGCGATCAGCCCCAGCATTTT,CASSQALGDQPQHF
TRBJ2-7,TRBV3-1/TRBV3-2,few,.,TGTGCCAGCAGCCCGACAGGATCCTACGAGCAGTACTTC,CASSPTGSYEQYF
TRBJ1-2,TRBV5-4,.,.,TGTGCCAGCAGCGGAATGACAGCTAACTATGGCTACACCTTC,CASSGMTANYGYTF
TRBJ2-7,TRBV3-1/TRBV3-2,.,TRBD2,TGTGCCAGCACCCCAACGGGGGGGCGGGAGCAGTACTTC,CASTPTGGREQYF
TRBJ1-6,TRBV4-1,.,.,TGCGCCAGCAGCCAAGCCTCAACGGTCGGATCAGGGTCACCCCTCCACTTT,CASSQASTVGSGSPLHF
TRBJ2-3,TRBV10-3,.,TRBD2,TGTGCCGCTACCGGGGCTAGCGGGGGGCATGTAGATACGCAGTATTTT,CAATGASGGHVDTQYF